The entry below describes one TCR beta chain. Its matching antigen is unknown. The junction departs from germline at one end; a sequencing error may be responsible. These data originate in a study of cytomegalovirus exposure and HLA in healthy donors. Study-level information: Samples from HLA-typed donors yielded approximately 80 million unique TCRs in an early data release.

General study findings and limits: The listing of roughly 160 TCR beta chains classed them as cytomegalovirus-associated.

CDR3 length: 15 amino acids. Germline V lookup: CDR1 SEHNR, CDR2 FQNEAQ (reference sequence). The PCR employed 60 Vbeta primers together with 13 Jbeta primers. Sequencing was performed with immunoSEQ multiplex PCR; in TCRdb, only in-frame clones are kept and a portion is missing. This table has 150,000 or so clones, 65% to 85% appearing once. This rearrangement joins TRBV7-9 to TRBJ1-2; 8 bases are shared with TRBD1. The clonotype was recovered from a male donor in good health and CMV-seronegative. The sample taken for sequencing was PBMCs. The chain's CDR3 is CSSSLGTGRNYGYTF. The CDR3 nucleotides read TGTTCCAGCAGCTTAGGGACAGGCCGTAACTATGGCTACACCTTC.